This TCR beta chain was obtained from a study of PD-L1 blockade in urothelial cancer. About the study: About 85% of the 29 patients were men whose urothelial cancer was bladder-origin. It was at 3 weeks (second dose) and 6 weeks after treatment start that blood was analyzed. A median blood sample held around 130,000 T cells and approximately 80,000 unique TCRs.

Per the germline V gene, CDR1 is KGHSY and CDR2 is FQNENV. This CDR3 has 16 amino acids. The V and J ends lost 2 bases and 2 bases respectively, with 16 bases between them. Synthetic spike-ins, TCR analog templates, were added into each PCR. Sequenced by immunoSEQ multiplex PCR; TCRdb stores in-frame clones only, minus some. The data show around 80,000 clones, with 87% seen just once and 4.5% to 6.5% held by the top ten. The sequencing here drew on PBMCs, taken around atezolizumab (anti-PD-L1) treatment. This receptor was taken from a woman aged 70 to 79 with urothelial cancer. This chain links TRBV16 with TRBJ2-7; D might be TRBD1 (5 bases). The CDR3 DNA sequence: TGTGCCAGCAGCCAAATGCGGTTTTCAGGGACCTACGAGCAGTACTTC. This gives the protein CASSQMRFSGTYEQYF.